This T cell receptor beta chain was found in a study of T cell repertoires in cytomegalovirus infection. Across the whole study: In public TCR beta signatures, there were indications of both CMV infection and matching HLA type.

TCRdb passed the reads through MiXCR, listing each CDR3 protein once. In the table there are 450,000 to 600,000 distinct CDR3 sequences, 30% to 40% of which are singletons. General study results and limits: Dominant in the ex vivo response were TCR beta clonotypes restricted by HLA-C and specific for CMV.

The ends were cut back, 7 bases at V and 3 bases at J, with 16 bases in the middle. CDR1 SGHTA and CDR2 FQGNSA come from the germline V gene. This CDR3 has 15 amino acids. With regard to this clonotype: Its antigen is unidentified.

The chain couples TRBV7-2 to TRBJ2-1; D is perhaps TRBD1 (5 bases). The receptor comes from a human donor in good health (CMV status not recorded). Some clones in this sample may be carry-over from other donors' samples. This specimen consisted of cultured PBMCs, obtained from culture after CMV antigen stimulation. CDR3 nucleotides: TGTGCCAGCAACCCTCCAGGGCAGGGCTACAATGAGCAGTTCTTC. This translates into CASNPPGQGYNEQFF.